This T cell receptor (beta chain) was sequenced in a study of read filtering for tumor transcriptome and immune sequencing. Study-level background: TCR-mapped reads were about 3.5 to 11 million with IR-seq versus roughly 75 to 1,400 with RNA-seq.

The V end lost 5 bases, the J end lost 5 bases, and 6 bases lay between the germline ends. The length of the CDR3 is 11 residues. Germline V gene lookup returns CDR1 SGHAT and CDR2 FQNNGV. The library was built from about 370 ng RNA with molecular barcoded adaptors for alpha/delta and beta/gamma chains. TCRdb re-called the reads through MiXCR, storing one row per CDR3 protein. The table lists more than 30,000 distinct CDR3 sequences, less than 15% of them singletons, with more than 15% in the top ten. Study-wide points: IR-seq captured clonotypes deeper and more reliably than RNA-seq.

The sample holds many counts of this clonotype. Antigen: not known. This clonotype was sampled from a donor aged 40 or over with multiple myeloma. What was sequenced was a population of CD138-negative cells sorted from bone marrow. The J gene is TRBJ2-5, the V gene TRBV11-2; no clear D gene. The CDR3, as DNA: TGTGCCAGCAGCCACTGGGAGACCCAGTACTTC. Residues: CASSHWETQYF.